Each of the 17 T cell receptor beta chains below was sequenced from the same sample in a study of prognosis after radiotherapy for stage I lung cancer. Amplification of the TCR beta CDR3 (from genomic DNA) was done by two-round multiplex PCR. Primers targeting each individual TRBV and TRBJ gene were applied in first-round PCR. Via MiXCR, TCRdb re-called the multiplex PCR reads, giving one row per CDR3 protein. Of over 45,000 distinct CDR3 sequences listed, approximately 26% are singletons. Sequencing was performed on PBMCs, taken before or after stereotactic body radiation therapy (not recorded which). These receptors were taken from a donor over 45 with non-small cell lung cancer.

This clonotype has a count of ten or more. This chain links TRBV9 with TRBJ2-1; 8 nucleotides line up with TRBD2. With V trimmed by 3 bases and J by 0 bases, 14 bases remained unmatched. CDR1 is SGDLS, CDR2 YYNGEE, per germline. The length of the CDR3 is 19 residues. The CDR3 DNA is TGTGCCAGCAGCGAAGGTGGCGGGGGGTTTCTTAGCTCCTACAATGAGCAGTTCTTC. It is translated as CASSEGGGGFLSSYNEQFF.

On this clonotype itself: A read error likely explains this, since a far larger clone differs by one base. The V call is TRBV6-5, the J call TRBJ2-1; 7 bases are shared with TRBD1. Trimming took 6 bases from V and 11 from J; bases not matched to a gene: 13. The CDR3 is 14 residues long. CDR1 is MNHEY, CDR2 SVGAGI, per germline. This CDR3 reads CASSPGTVIKKQFF. The CDR3 nucleotides read TGTGCCAGCAGCCCCGGGACAGTAATCAAAAAGCAGTTCTTC.

Note on this clonotype: A much larger clone differs by one base, so this may be a read error. This sequence joins TRBV25-1 and TRBJ2-1; D is perhaps TRBD2 (6 bases). The germline gives CDR1 MGHDK, CDR2 SYGVNS. This CDR3 has 16 amino acids. Trimming left V 4 bases short and J 13 bases short, with 26 bases between. CDR3 in amino acids: CASSAPRGGTEETQFF. In DNA form, the CDR3 reads TGTGCCAGCAGTGCCCCTCGGGGCGGGACCGAAGAGACCCAGTTCTTC.

The rearrangement links TRBV20-1 to TRBJ2-3; D remains ambiguous. CDR1 and CDR2 from the germline V gene are DFQATT and SNEGSKA (reference sequence). The CDR3 spans 13 residues. V lost 0 bases and J lost 1, with 5 bases in between. The CDR3 DNA reads as TGCAGTGCTAGAGATACTTGCACAGATACGCAGTATTTT. This codes for CSARDTCTDTQYF.

V usage is TRBV6-5 and J usage is TRBJ2-7; D gene uncertain. The CDR3 extends over 18 amino acids. Germline-derived CDR1 and CDR2 are MNHEY and SVGAGI. Trimming removed 0 bases from V and 0 bases from J, with 18 bases in between. Here the CDR3 reads CASSYSFQVGPSSYEQYF. The CDR3 DNA follows: TGTGCCAGCAGTTACTCGTTTCAGGTTGGCCCCAGCTCCTACGAGCAGTACTTC.

A remark on this clonotype: This may stem from a read error, because a much larger clone lies one nucleotide away. The chain combines TRBV3-1 with TRBJ2-1; D perhaps matches TRBD2 (6 bases). The CDR3 runs to 10 residues. CDR1 and CDR2 from the germline V gene are LGHDT and YNNKEL (reference sequence). The DNA of the CDR3 is TGTGCCAGCATCCAAGGGGACTTCATCTTC. It is translated as CASIQGDFIF.

Worth noting for this clonotype: A read error is possible here, since a much larger clone lies one base away. The chain uses TRBV20-1 and TRBJ2-7; D may be TRBD1 (7 bases). CDR1 DFQATT and CDR2 SNEGSKA come from the germline V gene (reference sequence). The length of the CDR3 is 14 residues. The CDR3 is CSARASGQDYDQYF. The CDR3 DNA is TGCAGTGCTAGAGCATCCGGACAGGACTACGATCAGTACTTC.

This clonotype was recorded a few times. The rearrangement joins TRBV4-1 to TRBJ2-7; D perhaps matches TRBD1 (6 bases). The CDR3 length is 17 residues. In germline, CDR1 is MGHRA, CDR2 YSYEKL. Trimming cost V 1 base and J 0 bases, with 16 bases left between them. For the CDR3, the DNA is TGCGCCAGCAGCCAAGGGCCTAGGGGGTACCTCTCCTACGAGCAGTACTTC. Protein sequence: CASSQGPRGYLSYEQYF.

With respect to this clonotype: A much larger clonotype is one base distant, so this may be a read error. V and J are TRBV13 and TRBJ2-6, with 8 positions matching TRBD1. The CDR3 is made up of 16 amino acids. Per the germline V gene, CDR1 is PRHDT and CDR2 is FYEKMQ (reference sequence). The CDR3 spells CASSLGDRVGVNVLTF. CDR3 coding DNA: TGTGCCAGCAGCTTAGGGGACAGGGTTGGGGTCAACGTCCTGACTTTC.

Notes on this clonotype: The junction does not match germline at one end; this may be a read error. The chain has TRBV20-1 and TRBJ1-1, with D possibly being TRBD1 (5 bases). Germline CDR1 reads DFQATT; CDR2 reads SNEGSKA (reference sequence). The CDR3 sequence is 14 residues long. The CDR3 sequence is CSTSQKWDGDEAFF. The CDR3 nucleotides read TGCAGTACTAGTCAGAAATGGGACGGAGATGAAGCTTTCTTT.

Remarks on this clonotype: A read error may explain this, as a much larger clone is one base away. V gene TRBV18 combines with J gene TRBJ2-2, with a weak D call TRBD1 (6 bases). Per germline, CDR1 KGHSH and CDR2 LQKENI. This CDR3 region has 16 residues. The V end was cut by 1 base, the J end by 5 bases, with 14 bases between. CDR3 in DNA: TGTGCCAGCTCACCACGGACAGCCCAAGGAACCGGGGAGCTGTTTTTT. Translated: CASSPRTAQGTGELFF.

This clonotype was seen ten or more times. The chain employs TRBV5-1 and TRBJ2-3; D not certain. Germline CDR1 is SGHRS and CDR2 is YFSETQ. Trimming removed 4 bases at V and 0 bases at J, with 9 bases between. The CDR3 has 14 amino acids. The CDR3 reads CASSPSVSTDTQYF. Here the CDR3 DNA reads TGCGCCAGCAGCCCGTCCGTCAGCACAGATACGCAGTATTTT.

This clonotype has at least ten counts. The chain links TRBV6-1 to TRBJ1-6; D is undetermined. V lost 7 bases and J 10 bases, leaving 20 bases between the germline ends. The CDR3 runs 15 residues. In germline, CDR1 is MNHNS, CDR2 SASEGT. As DNA, the CDR3 is TGTGCCAGCACCCGAATGGTCCAGAATGGGTCACCCCTCCACTTT. It yields the protein CASTRMVQNGSPLHF.

This clonotype was detected many times. The genes are TRBV20-1 and TRBJ1-4; D gene uncertain. Deletions cut 5 bases from V and 5 bases from J, with 15 bases between. The CDR3 length is 14 residues. In germline, CDR1 is DFQATT, CDR2 SNEGSKA (reference sequence). CDR3 nucleotide sequence: TGCAGTGCTGTAGGAGGTGATGGGAATGAAAAACTGTTTTTT. Translation gives CSAVGGDGNEKLFF.

Points on this clonotype: It may be a read error: a sequence one base away is much more abundant. This chain links TRBV7-2 with TRBJ1-1; a weak D match, TRBD1 (5 bases). Germline-derived CDR1 and CDR2 are SGHTA and FQGNSA. Trimming removed 2 bases at V and 7 bases at J, with 14 bases between. This CDR3 comprises 14 residues. The CDR3 here is CASSLSGTQGEAFF. The DNA of the CDR3 is TGTGCCAGCAGCTTATCCGGGACCCAAGGTGAAGCTTTCTTT. Together with reference TRBV7-2 and TRBJ1-1, the CDR3 gives the full variable domain: GAGVSQSPSNKVTEKGKDVELRCDPISGHTALYWYRQSLGQGLEFLIYFQGNSAPDKSGLPSDRFSAERTGGSVSTLTIQRTQQEDSAVYLCASSLSGTQGEAFFGQGTRLTVV.

Ten or more counts support this clonotype. The CDR3 does not close with the conserved phenylalanine or tryptophan, likely indicating a read error. The chain combines TRBV10-2 with TRBJ1-6; tentative D call: TRBD1 (6 bases). Trimming removed 7 bases at V and 10 bases at J, with 14 bases between. CDR3 length equals 13 residues. From germline, CDR1 is WSHSY and CDR2 SAAADI. The CDR3 region has the DNA TGCGCCAGCACGAGGGGGGCAGGCTCACCCCTCCACATT. This translates into CASTRGAGSPLHI.

The chain uses TRBV12-3 or TRBV12-4 and TRBJ2-7; TRBD2 aligns across 10 bases. The ends lost 3 bases at V and 4 bases at J; junction bases unmatched: 6. The CDR3 is 15 residues long. The DNA for the CDR3 is TGTGCCAGCAGTTTGAGCGGGGGGGCGGTTTACGAGCAGTACTTC. Translated: CASSLSGGAVYEQYF.